This T cell receptor beta chain was recovered during a study of monozygotic twins with inflammatory bowel disease. For each CDR3 protein, TCRdb gives one entry from its re-call of the 5' RACE reads, without DNA. Found here are 400,000 or so distinct CDR3 sequences; the top ten clones hold 2% to 3%. The V gene's germline CDR1 is DFQATT and CDR2 SNEGSKA (reference sequence). This CDR3 spans 15 amino acids. Each donor had roughly 2.3 ml of blood drawn. The genes are TRBV20-1 and TRBJ2-1; TCRdb outputs TRBD2, but without DNA this stays unchecked. Sequenced material: blood. This receptor was obtained from a human donor with ulcerative colitis or Crohn's disease, or a healthy co-twin of an affected twin (not recorded which). CDR3 loop: CSARVGTSGSDEQFF.